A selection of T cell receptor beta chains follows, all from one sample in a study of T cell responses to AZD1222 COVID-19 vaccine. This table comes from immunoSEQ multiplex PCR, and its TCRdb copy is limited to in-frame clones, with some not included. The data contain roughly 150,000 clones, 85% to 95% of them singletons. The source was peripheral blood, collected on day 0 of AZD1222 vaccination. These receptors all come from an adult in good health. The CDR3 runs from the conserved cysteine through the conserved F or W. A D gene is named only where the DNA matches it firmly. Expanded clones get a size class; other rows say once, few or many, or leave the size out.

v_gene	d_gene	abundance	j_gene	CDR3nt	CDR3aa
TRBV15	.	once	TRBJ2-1	TGTGCCACCAGCAGAGGATGGACCGGCGATGAGCAGTTCTTC	CATSRGWTGDEQFF
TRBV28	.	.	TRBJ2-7	TGTGCCAGCAGTTTAAGCGAGGTTAGGGAGCAGTACTTC	CASSLSEVREQYF
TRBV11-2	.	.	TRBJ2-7	TGTGCCAGCAGCGCCCGCTCCTACGAGCAGTACTTC	CASSARSYEQYF
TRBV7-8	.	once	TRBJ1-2	TGTGCCAGCAGCTTAGGTAGTACCGGGGTCTATGGCTACACCTTC	CASSLGSTGVYGYTF
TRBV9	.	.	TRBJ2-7	TGTGCCAGCAGCGTAGCTCCAGGTCTACCCCACTACGAGCAGTACTTC	CASSVAPGLPHYEQYF
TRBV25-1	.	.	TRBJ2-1	TGTGCCACCGCAGGTGTATCCTACAATGAGCAGTTCTTC	CATAGVSYNEQFF
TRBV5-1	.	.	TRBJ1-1	TGCGCCAGCAGCTTGGGGCTCACGGCCACTGAAGCTTTCTTT	CASSLGLTATEAFF
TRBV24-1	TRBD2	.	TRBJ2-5	TGTGCCACCAGTGATCCCCTAGCGGGAGAGACCCAGTACTTC	CATSDPLAGETQYF
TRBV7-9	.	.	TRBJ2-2	TGTGCCAGCAGATCGGACACATTGAACACCGGGGAGCTGTTTTTT	CASRSDTLNTGELFF
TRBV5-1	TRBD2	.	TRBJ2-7	TGCGCCAGCAGCCTGACTAGCGGGAGCTACGAGCAGTACTTC	CASSLTSGSYEQYF
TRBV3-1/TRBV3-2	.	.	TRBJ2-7	TGTGCCAGCAGGTTACGGGGATCCTACGAGCAGTACTTC	CASRLRGSYEQYF
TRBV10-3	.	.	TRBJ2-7	TGTGCCATCAGTGAGTCTTTAGGCAGTTTGGCCCCGAGAACCTACGAGCAGTACTTC	CAISESLGSLAPRTYEQYF
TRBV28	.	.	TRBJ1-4	TGTGCCAGCAGTTTAGTCCAGGCGGGGGAAAAACTGTTTTTT	CASSLVQAGEKLFF
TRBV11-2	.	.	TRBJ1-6	TGTGCCAGCAGCTCTCAGGGTCGGTCACCCCTCCACTTT	CASSSQGRSPLHF
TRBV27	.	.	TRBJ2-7	TGTGCCAGCAGTTTTGAGGGGACCTACGAGCAGTACTTC	CASSFEGTYEQYF
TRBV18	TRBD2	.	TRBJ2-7	TGTGCCAGCTCAGGACTAGCGGGAAGTACCTACGAGCAGTACTTC	CASSGLAGSTYEQYF
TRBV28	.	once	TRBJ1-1	TGTGCCAGCAAGCCCGGGACTAAGAACACTGAAGCTTTCTTT	CASKPGTKNTEAFF
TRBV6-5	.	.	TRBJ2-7	TGTGCCAGCAGTTACTCCGGGACTCCCTCATGGGAGCAGTACTTC	CASSYSGTPSWEQYF
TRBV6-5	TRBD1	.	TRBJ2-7	TGTGCCAGCAAAAGGGGGCACGAGCAGTACTTC	CASKRGHEQYF
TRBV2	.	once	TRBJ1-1	TGTGCCAGCAGTGTAGAACAGACGGGCACTGAAGCTTTCTTT	CASSVEQTGTEAFF
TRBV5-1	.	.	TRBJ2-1	TGCGCCAGCAGCTTGGGGGTAACTCCTGGCAATGAGCAGTTCTTC	CASSLGVTPGNEQFF
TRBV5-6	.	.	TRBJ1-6	TGTGCCAGCAGCTTGTCAGTTGCTAATTCACCCCTCCACTTT	CASSLSVANSPLHF
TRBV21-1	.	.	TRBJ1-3	TGTGCCAGCAGCAAAATGTTCGGGACAGGGGGACTGAGCTCTGGAAACACCATATATTTT	CASSKMFGTGGLSSGNTIYF
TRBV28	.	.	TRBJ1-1	TGTGCCAGCAGTTTATTAGGTATTGGGGCTTTCTTT	CASSLLGIGAFF
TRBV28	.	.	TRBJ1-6	TGTGCCAGCAGGACCGCGACAGCACGGGATTCACCCCTCCACTTT	CASRTATARDSPLHF
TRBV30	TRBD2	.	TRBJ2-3	TGTGCCTGGAGTGGTAGCGGGAAGGCCGCAGATACGCAGTATTTT	CAWSGSGKAADTQYF
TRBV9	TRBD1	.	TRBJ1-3	TGTGCCAGCAGCGTAGGAGGGGGCGTCTCTGGAAACACCATATATTTT	CASSVGGGVSGNTIYF
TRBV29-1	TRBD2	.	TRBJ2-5	TGCAGCGTTGCCCCGGGGAGCGGGAGGGAGGAAGAGACCCAGTACTTC	CSVAPGSGREEETQYF
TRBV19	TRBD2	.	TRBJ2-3	TGTGCCAGTAGCCACCGATCCGGGACTAGCGGTACGCAGTATTTT	CASSHRSGTSGTQYF
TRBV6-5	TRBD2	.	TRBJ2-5	TGTGCCACCAGGGAGGGGTCCCAAGAGACCCAGTACTTC	CATREGSQETQYF
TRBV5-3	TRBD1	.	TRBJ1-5	TGTGCCAGAAACGCTCAGACAGGGCCCTCCATAGGGCAGCCCCAGCATTTT	CARNAQTGPSIGQPQHF
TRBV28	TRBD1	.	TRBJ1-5	TGTGCCAGCAGGCCCGCAGGGGGGGCGTTTCAGCCCCAGCATTTT	CASRPAGGAFQPQHF
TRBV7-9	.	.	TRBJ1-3	TGTGCCAGCAGCCCTTCTGGAAACACCATATATTTT	CASSPSGNTIYF
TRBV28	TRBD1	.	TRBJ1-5	TGTGCCAGCAGCCGGGACAGGGGGCGAAGTCAGCCCCAGCATTTT	CASSRDRGRSQPQHF
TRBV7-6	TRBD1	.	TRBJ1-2	TGTGCCAGCAGCTCGACGGGACAGGGTGAGGTCGGCTACACCTTC	CASSSTGQGEVGYTF
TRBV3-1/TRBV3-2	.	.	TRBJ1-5	TGTGCCAGCAGCCGACAGGACAATCAGCCCCAGCATTTT	CASSRQDNQPQHF
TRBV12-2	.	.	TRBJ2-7	TGTGCAAGTCGGAGAGGACGAAAGGACGAGCAGTACTTC	CASRRGRKDEQYF
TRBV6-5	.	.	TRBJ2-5	TGTGCCAGCAGTTACTCGAGAGGCAGGGGGGGAGAGACCCAGTACTTC	CASSYSRGRGGETQYF
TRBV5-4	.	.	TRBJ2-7	TGTGCCAGCAGCTACGACAGAGACTCCTACGAGCAGTACTTC	CASSYDRDSYEQYF
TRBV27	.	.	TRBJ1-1	TGTGCCAGCAGTTTATCGGGGGTAGGGACTGAAGCTTTCTTT	CASSLSGVGTEAFF
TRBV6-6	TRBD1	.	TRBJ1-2	TGTGCCAGCAGTCGCAAAACAGGGGGCCTAGCTAACTATGGCTACACCTTC	CASSRKTGGLANYGYTF
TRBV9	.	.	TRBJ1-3	TGTGCCAGCAGCGTAGCCCTAGGGGGCTCTGGAAACACCATATATTTT	CASSVALGGSGNTIYF
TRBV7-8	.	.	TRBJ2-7	TGTGCCAGCAGCCAGAGGGGGGGCGAGCAGTACTTC	CASSQRGGEQYF
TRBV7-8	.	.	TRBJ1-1	TGTGCCAGCAGCCCAACACTCTGGACAGTGGACATGAACACTGAAGCTTTCTTT	CASSPTLWTVDMNTEAFF
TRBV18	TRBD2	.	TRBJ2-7	TGTGCCAGCTCACCAGGGCTAGCGGGTGTTTACGAGCAGTACTTC	CASSPGLAGVYEQYF
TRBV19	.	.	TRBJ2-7	TGTGCCAGTAGTATATTAAGGGCCGGGACGAACGAGCAGTACTTC	CASSILRAGTNEQYF
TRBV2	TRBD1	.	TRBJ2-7	TGTGCCAGCGGACCGGGACAGGGAACCTACGAGCAGTACTTC	CASGPGQGTYEQYF
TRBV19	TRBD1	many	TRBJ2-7	TGTGCCAGTAGGGCTCCGGGACAGGGGATTTACGAGCAGTACTTC	CASRAPGQGIYEQYF
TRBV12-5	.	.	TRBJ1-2	TGTGCTAGTGGTTTCGACAGGACTACATACTACACCTTC	CASGFDRTTYYTF
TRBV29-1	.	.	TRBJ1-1	TGCAGCGTTGAATTTATCCTTAAGACTGAAGCTTTCTTT	CSVEFILKTEAFF
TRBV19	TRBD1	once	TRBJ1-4	TGTGCCAGTAGCAGACAGGGGAAGGGGGAAAAACTGTTTTTT	CASSRQGKGEKLFF
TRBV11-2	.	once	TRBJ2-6	TGTGCCAGCAGCTTAGCCAAGAGGGGCCCTGGGGCCAACGTCCTGACTTTC	CASSLAKRGPGANVLTF
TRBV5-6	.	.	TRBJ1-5	TGTGCCAGCAGCTTGTATGTTACAGCGACTAATCAGCCCCAGCATTTT	CASSLYVTATNQPQHF
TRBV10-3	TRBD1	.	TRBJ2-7	TGTGCCATCAGTGGTGGGACAGGGGGTTTCTACGAGCAGTACTTC	CAISGGTGGFYEQYF
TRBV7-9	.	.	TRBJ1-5	TGTGCCAGCAGCCTTACGAATCAGCCCCAGCATTTT	CASSLTNQPQHF
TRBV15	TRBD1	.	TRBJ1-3	TGTGCCACCAGCAGAGGAGACAGGGGGCGCGGTGGAAACACCATATATTTT	CATSRGDRGRGGNTIYF
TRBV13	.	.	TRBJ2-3	TGTGCCAGCAGCTTACAGTATCGGCGGGACAGCACAGATACGCAGTATTTT	CASSLQYRRDSTDTQYF
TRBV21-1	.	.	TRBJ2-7	TGTGCCAGCCGGGTGGGGCGAGTCACTTATTACGAGCAGTACTTC	CASRVGRVTYYEQYF
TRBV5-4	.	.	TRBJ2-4	TGTGCCAGCAGCTTTGGGCGGCAGGGGGGATCTTCCAAAAACATTCAGTACTTC	CASSFGRQGGSSKNIQYF
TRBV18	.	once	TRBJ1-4	TGTGCCAGCTCACCATGGGACGGTGAAAAACTGTTTTTT	CASSPWDGEKLFF